These 19 T cell receptor beta chains came from one sample sequenced in a study of glioma-infiltrating T cells. TCR alpha and beta CDR3 regions were amplified from RNA using iRepertoire nested multiplex PCR. Each CDR3 protein is one row after TCRdb ran MiXCR on the multiplex PCR reads. The repertoire has fewer than 250,000 distinct CDR3 sequences, around 30% of them found once; the top ten carry 20% to 25%. Sequenced material: glioma tissue, nonneoplastic brain tissue, or PBMCs (not recorded which). All receptors derive from a human donor with low-grade glioma or glioblastoma, undergoing nonglioma brain surgery, or in good health (not recorded which).

This clonotype was counted ten times or more. CDR3 sequence (DNA): TGCAGTGCTAGAGAGGGGGTGGGGGCCGTAGAACCCCAGCATTTT. Protein sequence: CSAREGVGAVEPQHF. The chain recombines TRBV20-1 with TRBJ1-5, with D perhaps TRBD1 (6 bases). The CDR3 is made up of 15 amino acids. Trimming took 0 bases from V and 10 from J, leaving 19 bases between them. CDR1 is DFQATT and CDR2 is SNEGSKA in the germline V gene (reference sequence).

Concerning this clonotype: Its ends do not fully match the called genes, so a read error is possible. The chain employs TRBV28 and TRBJ2-5; TRBD1 is a possible D gene (5 bases). The CDR3 totals 14 residues. The V gene's germline CDR1 is MDHEN and CDR2 SYDVKM. CDR3 sequence (DNA): TGTGCCGGCAGGGAACGACTCCGCCAAGAGACCCAGTACTTC. Translation gives CAGRERLRQETQYF.

This clonotype came up many times. The chain combines TRBV19 with TRBJ2-5; weak D call: TRBD2 (6 bases). The CDR3 runs to 15 residues. Trimming left V 5 bases short and J 2 bases short, with 15 bases between. Germline assignment: CDR1 LNHDA and CDR2 SQIVND (reference sequence). This CDR3 is CASSPMRGSQETQYF. The CDR3 nucleotides are TGTGCCAGTAGTCCTATGCGGGGAAGTCAAGAGACCCAGTACTTC.

Only a few counts were recorded for this clonotype. The rearrangement links TRBV19 to TRBJ2-6; D is possibly TRBD1 or TRBD2 (5 bases each). The germline V gene encodes CDR1 LNHDA and CDR2 SQIVND (reference sequence). The CDR3 totals 15 residues. Deletions cut 6 bases from V and 0 bases from J, with 9 bases between. The CDR3: CASRGTISGANVLTF. In DNA, the CDR3 is TGTGCCAGTAGGGGGACGATCTCTGGGGCCAACGTCCTGACTTTC.

This clonotype was seen a single time. Since a much larger clone is just one base distant, this may be a read error. The chain couples TRBV6-2 or TRBV6-3 to TRBJ2-6; TRBD2 aligns across 10 bases. Trimming took 11 bases from V and 1 from J; bases not matched to a gene: 11. The CDR3 totals 17 residues. Germline V gene lookup returns CDR1 MNHEY and CDR2 SVGEGT. The DNA for the CDR3 is TGTGCCGGCAACTCTCCGGGACTAGCGTCTGGGGCCAACGTCCTGACTTTC. It yields the protein CAGNSPGLASGANVLTF.

Comments on this clonotype: A much larger clone lies a single base off, so this may be a read error. The J gene is TRBJ1-3, the V gene TRBV6-5, with D unclear. The ends were cut back, 2 bases at V and 1 base at J, with 6 bases in the middle. The CDR3 sequence is 14 residues long. Germline lookup yields CDR1 MNHEY and CDR2 SVGAGI. The CDR3 is CASSYAPSGNTIYF. CDR3 DNA sequence: TGTGCCAGCAGTTACGCGCCATCTGGAAACACCATATATTTT.

This clonotype came up many times. The chain uses TRBV7-8 and TRBJ2-1; tentatively, D is TRBD1 (6 bases). Germline V gives CDR1 SGHVS, CDR2 FQNEAQ. V was clipped by 5 bases and J by 0 bases, with 11 bases between them. The CDR3 contains 15 residues. The CDR3 nucleotides read TGTGCCAGCAGCCCACAGGGAAGCTCCTACAATGAGCAGTTCTTC. Translated: CASSPQGSSYNEQFF.

In regard to this clonotype: This could be a read error, since a much larger clone is one nucleotide away. V gene TRBV3-1 combines with J gene TRBJ1-2; D possibly corresponds to TRBD1 (5 bases). CDR1 and CDR2 from the germline V gene are LGHDT and YNNKEL (reference sequence). Trimming removed 0 bases from V and 8 bases from J, with 13 bases in between. The CDR3 sequence is 14 residues long. CDR3 in amino acids: CASSQEVWGDGYTF. The CDR3 DNA follows: TGTGCCAGCAGCCAAGAAGTCTGGGGGGACGGCTACACCTTC.

As for this clonotype: This may stem from a read error, because a much larger clone lies one nucleotide away. V and J are TRBV5-4 and TRBJ1-2; 7 bases fit TRBD1. The germline CDR1 and CDR2 sequences are SGHNT and YYREEE (reference sequence). This CDR3 has 14 amino acids. The CDR3 nucleotides are TGTGCCAGCAACCTAGGGACAGCAAACTATGACTACACCTTC. Translating it yields CASNLGTANYDYTF.

This clonotype has ten or more counts. The V gene is TRBV5-1, the J gene TRBJ1-1; D is perhaps TRBD1 (5 bases). Germline V gene lookup returns CDR1 SGHRS and CDR2 YFSETQ. The CDR3 consists of 15 residues. The V gene lost 4 bases and the J gene lost 2 bases, with 15 bases spanning the gap. The CDR3 reads CASSVGTLGNTEAFF. The CDR3 DNA follows: TGCGCCAGCAGCGTCGGGACTTTAGGAAACACTGAAGCTTTCTTT.

Comment on this clonotype: Given a much more abundant clone one base away, this may be a read error. The chain recombines TRBV30 with TRBJ2-7; D not certain. The V gene lost 2 bases and the J gene lost 3 bases, with 8 bases spanning the gap. The CDR3 spans 12 residues. The germline V gene encodes CDR1 GTSNPN and CDR2 SVGIG (reference sequence). The CDR3 region is CAWSHSSYEQYF. The CDR3 DNA sequence: TGTGCCTGGAGTCATTCTAGCTACGAGCAGTACTTC.

The table lists this clonotype with many counts. The rearrangement links TRBV4-1 to TRBJ2-1; 12 bases line up with TRBD2. The V segment lost 4 bases and the J segment 3 bases; nucleotides outside the gene matches: 10. Germline V gene sequence: CDR1 MGHRA, CDR2 YSYEKL. This CDR3 is 18 amino acids long. Here the CDR3 DNA reads TGCGCCAGCAGCCGAATTACTGGACTAGCGGGGATCTACAATGAGCAGTTCTTC. Amino acid sequence: CASSRITGLAGIYNEQFF.

This clonotype was counted ten times or more. The chain links TRBV4-3 to TRBJ1-1; weak D call: TRBD1 (5 bases). Trimming cost V 0 bases and J 1 base, with 9 bases left between them. CDR3 length: 15 residues. Germline CDR1 and CDR2: LGHNA and YSLEER. DNA for the CDR3: TGCGCCAGCAGCCAAGATGCACAGGCGAACACTGAAGCTTTCTTT. This codes for CASSQDAQANTEAFF.

This clonotype was observed a few times. The V gene is TRBV3-1, the J gene TRBJ2-7; 10 bases agree with TRBD2. This CDR3 is 21 amino acids long. Looked up from germline, CDR1 is LGHDT and CDR2 is YNNKEL (reference sequence). V was clipped by 3 bases and J by 0 bases; unmatched bases: 20. The CDR3, as DNA: TGTGCCAGCAGCCACCAAATCAACCGACTAGCGGGCAGTCATAACTCCTACGAGCAGTACTTC. Protein: CASSHQINRLAGSHNSYEQYF.

Only one count was recorded for this clonotype. The chain joins TRBV20-1 to TRBJ2-1; 9 bases are a match to TRBD2. The CDR3 has 14 amino acids. The V segment lost 4 bases and the J segment 4 bases; nucleotides outside the gene matches: 5. Looked up from germline, CDR1 is DFQATT and CDR2 is SNEGSKA (reference sequence). CDR3 coding DNA: TGCAGTGCTATCGTAGCGGGAGAGTACAATGAGCAGTTCTTC. The encoded protein is CSAIVAGEYNEQFF.

The chain couples TRBV5-6 to TRBJ1-1, with TRBD1 matching over 8 bases. V was pared by 8 bases and J by 1 base, with 7 bases of the junction left unmatched. The CDR3 length is 14 residues. Germline CDR1 reads SGHDT; CDR2 reads YYEEEE. The DNA for the CDR3 is TGTGCCAGAAGCCCTGGACAGGGGAACACTGAAGCTTTCTTT. It encodes CARSPGQGNTEAFF.

Many counts were recorded for this clonotype. The chain combines TRBV7-9 with TRBJ2-5; 10 positions agree with TRBD2. Germline V lookup: CDR1 SEHNR, CDR2 FQNEAQ (reference sequence). J was trimmed by 0 bases and V by 5 bases; bases with no gene match: 6. There are 16 residues in the CDR3. This chain's CDR3 is CASSRAGLANQETQYF. The CDR3 DNA follows: TGTGCCAGCAGCCGGGCGGGACTAGCGAACCAAGAGACCCAGTACTTC.

As for this clonotype: A much larger clone differs from this one at a single base, so this may be a read error. In this CDR3 the conserved last residue, phenylalanine or tryptophan, is missing, so a read error is likely. The rearrangement joins TRBV28 to TRBJ2-7; a weak D match, TRBD2 (5 bases). The CDR3 contains 12 residues. Germline V gene sequence: CDR1 MDHEN, CDR2 SYDVKM. V lost 11 bases to trimming and J lost 0 bases, with 11 bases between them. CDR3 nucleotides: TGTGCCTCGAGGGCGGGCTCCTACGAGCAGTACCTC. Protein sequence: CASRAGSYEQYL.

A word on this clonotype: This may stem from a read error, because a much larger clone lies one nucleotide away. V and J are TRBV12-3 or TRBV12-4 and TRBJ2-1, with 9 bases fitting TRBD2. The CDR3 length is 12 residues. The CDR3 protein is CASSGLANEKFF. As DNA, the CDR3 is TGTGCCAGCAGTGGACTAGCGAATGAGAAGTTCTTC.